This TCR beta chain was documented in a study of radiotherapy plus CTLA-4 blockade in lung cancer. Study information: With approximately 33% of patients having disease control, objective responses were seen in approximately 19%. Study results and limitations: TCR clones from tumors expanded in blood after radiotherapy plus ipilimumab.

CDR3 length: 14 residues. Per germline, CDR1 SGDLS and CDR2 YYNGEE. The V end lost 0 bases, the J end lost 5 bases, and 9 bases lay between the germline ends. The repertoire was sequenced with immunoSEQ multiplex PCR; TCRdb's copy has only in-frame clones and lacks some. The repertoire has over 100,000 clones, more than 80% of them found once; the top ten carry approximately 7.2%. The study treated chemo-refractory metastatic non-small-cell lung cancer patients with focal radiation plus ipilimumab CTLA-4 blockade. Concerning this clone: The antigen remains undetermined.

The chain links TRBV9 to TRBJ1-5; no clear D gene. The clonotype originates from a human donor with non-small cell lung cancer that progressed on radiotherapy plus ipilimumab. The sequenced sample was peripheral blood, obtained from a patient treated with radiotherapy plus ipilimumab. CDR3 DNA sequence: TGTGCCAGCAGCGTAGGGGGAAAAGATCAGCCCCAGCATTTT. This encodes CASSVGGKDQPQHF.